This T cell receptor (beta chain) was sequenced during a study of cytomegalovirus exposure and HLA in healthy donors (dated by TCRdb to 2016 to 2017). Notes on the research overall: An earlier analysis of 587 of the donors reported approximately 300 Gb of sequence data and about 120 million unique TCR beta sequences obtained from approximately 180 million T cells. Roughly 300 gigabases of sequencing data and around 80 million unique TCR sequences made up an early release that covered 500 to 700 HLA-typed donors. Among the approximately 420 genotyped donors, around 81% belonged to the genetic ancestry cluster associated with self-reported Caucasian donors. The study was designed to test whether signatures of past pathogen exposure could be identified by cataloging public T cell receptors. The study used immunosequencing to profile the T cell repertoires of under 700 subjects and linked those repertoires to cytomegalovirus serostatus. In addition to the first cohort of around 670 subjects, a separate validation cohort of approximately 120 different subjects was used. To predict cytomegalovirus infection status, the study brought together high-throughput TCR immunosequencing, statistical association of individual TCRs with disease status, and machine learning. A later analysis re-examined previously published TCR beta repertoires from over 500 donors and added high-resolution HLA genotyping to investigate patterns of TCR occurrence. The later analysis used no new phenotypic data to find candidate immune exposures, relying instead on TCR beta sequences and their occurrence across donors. An earlier analysis of approximately 640 of the donors applied high-throughput TCR beta sequencing to assess whether each TCR beta V gene segment acted as functional or pseudogenic. Alongside the repertoire data, information on donor age, sex, ethnicity and CMV serostatus was compiled. Genome-wide SNP genotypes for about 65% of the roughly 670 donors were used in a later genetic analysis, which treated that subset as a discovery cohort. All discovery cohort repertoires had been generated using a single sequencing platform. Class I and class II HLA loci were covered by the typing at four-digit resolution. The number of donors typed differed by locus, with about 629-640 for A, B, C, DRB1 and DQB1, roughly 520 for DQA1, 600 to 610 for DPA1, and some 440 for DPB1. Several DR-DQ haplotypes were treated as single units for association and clustering because of strong linkage in the cohort. Among some 400 genotyped donors of the cohort, an average of about 240,000 unique TCR beta nucleotide sequences were sequenced per donor, roughly 20% of them non-productive.

Details on this clone: Its specific antigen is unknown. No base quality information exists; no much larger clone differs at one position.

The germline V gene (reference sequence) specifies GTSNPN as CDR1 and SVGIG as CDR2. V lost 4 bases and J lost 2 bases; the stretch between them is 11 bases long. The CDR3 goes from the cysteine to the phenylalanine over 13 residues. The DNA shown is the 39-base CDR3, in frame from base 1. Library prep was done by the immunoSEQ multiplex PCR assay. A mixture of 60 forward primers for TCR Vbeta segments and 13 reverse primers for TCR Jbeta segments was used in the multiplex PCR. Amplification of the CDR3 region of rearranged TCR beta genes was performed with a multiplex PCR assay on genomic DNA. Amplified TCR beta libraries were sequenced as 87-base-pair reads on the Illumina HiSeq System. Turning to the authors' computational methods: A later analysis counted 75 million to 100 million unique TCR beta chains across the approximately 700 repertoires, and around 9.9 million of these chains were shared by at least two donors. A nearest-neighbor algorithm error-corrected the raw reads and collapsed the reads into unique sequences, merging closely related sequences to remove PCR and sequencing errors. To assign V, D and J gene segments, CDR3 sequences were aligned to IMGT reference sequences. For a sequence to be retained, a match of at least six nucleotides to both a V gene segment and a J gene segment was required. Rearrangements were called productive when the CDR3 lacked stop codons and stayed in frame with V and J; all others were non-productive. Following IMGT convention, CDR3 was defined as the stretch from the second conserved V-encoded cysteine up to the conserved J-encoded phenylalanine. The earlier analysis of fewer than 700 of the donors excluded sequences that lacked an unambiguous match to a single V gene segment. An earlier analysis of 587 of the donors classified V segments as functional when productive rearrangements were above 56.7% and as segregating when the standard deviation between donors was above 5%. A statistical classification framework was built for diagnosing cytomegalovirus status from the catalog of TCR beta chain sequences. A later analysis assigned V and J genes by comparing TCR nucleotide sequences with IMGT/GENE-DB human TR gene sequences. In a later analysis, CDR3 sequences and most-parsimonious VDJ recombination scenarios were assigned using the TCRdist pipeline. In a later analysis, every TCR beta chain was defined by the combination of its CDR3 amino acid sequence and its V-gene family, and reads without a unique V-gene family were dropped. A later analysis removed 600 or so highly shared, low-generation-probability nucleotide sequences to deal with suspected cross-contamination and a sequencing artifact. For each public chain, a later analysis derived a clonal expansion index from normalized ranks of inferred template counts within each repertoire. In a later analysis, generation probabilities were computed with a VDJ recombination model fitted to out-of-frame rearrangements, and the resulting probabilities were checked against IGoR. A later analysis scored TCR-TCR, TCR-HLA and TCR-CMV co-occurrence with hypergeometric tests, applying a repertoire-size bias correction to TCR pairs. In a later analysis, false discovery rates were estimated by permuting HLA or CMV assignments 20 times. In a later analysis, co-occurring TCRs were grouped with DBSCAN, and TCRdist sequence similarity was added when clustering was performed within HLA-allele-positive subsets. For co-occurrence clustering, repertoires with fewer than 30,000 or more than 120,000 public chains were excluded, along with roughly 5 repertoires with anomalous nucleotide sharing. Here the immuneACCESS table is served through TCRdb, limited to in-frame sequences with V and J called. Missing clones are a known gap in these copies; in checked studies unresolved V genes cover under half, and the rest lacks a known reason. Clonal size and the V and J genes are those of that table, whereas D and trimming came from the DNA. This sample holds roughly 150,000 clones; about 85% were observed only once. The ten biggest clones cover less than 2.5% of the sample.

The cohort comprised around 700 healthy bone marrow donors. At the time of sampling, all cohort members were nominally healthy, though unrecorded immune exposures were likely present. The donor was CMV seronegative and belonged to the group of 352 seronegative cohort members. A peripheral blood sample was provided by each donor, and peripheral blood mononuclear cells were used for TCR beta sequencing. The Qiagen DNeasy Blood Extraction Kit was used to extract genomic DNA from the blood cell samples. General conclusions and limits of the study: In a later analysis, most CMV-associated TCR beta chains were found to appear HLA-restricted, with HLA associations seemingly driven largely by CMV exposure. The study listed approximately 150 TCR beta chains as associated with cytomegalovirus. Three of the identified cytomegalovirus-associated TCR beta chains were confirmed in vitro to be specific for cytomegalovirus antigens. Specific HLA alleles were associated with 18,000 or so TCR beta sequences at a false discovery rate of 0.05 in a later analysis. A later analysis reported that several top co-occurrence clusters appeared linked to parvovirus B19, influenza, CMV and Epstein-Barr virus. Strong co-occurrence of HLA alleles, especially DR and DQ, made assigning TCR associations to individual alleles difficult. A later genetic analysis reported fewer N-insertions in productive TCRs among donors in an Asian-associated ancestry cluster than the approximately 670-donor mean. Compared with equally common non-associated chains, HLA-associated TCR beta chains in a later analysis were more clonally expanded and had lower generation probabilities. Sequencing depth was assumed to be roughly uniform across donors in the presence/absence analyses, though that assumption may not hold. The cohort was sequenced for TCR beta chains only, and without alpha or paired-chain data the features that could be detected were limited. The earlier analysis of fewer than 750 of the donors excluded some 16 rarely observed V segments, including chromosome 9 orphons, because counts were too low. Broadly in line with IMGT annotations, most TCR beta V segments showed up in productive rearrangements about 87% or about 30% of the time in an earlier analysis of 587 of the donors. The 87-base-pair reads could not distinguish some IMGT-functional V segments, including TRBV6-2 and TRBV6-3, so those segments were excluded. In a later analysis, TCR association rates were found to vary across HLA loci, with the most associated TCRs seen for DRB1 alleles and the fewest for HLA-C alleles. Linkage disequilibrium might explain the correlated functional status among segregating V segments, but an unknown experimental factor could not be excluded. Because HLA typing was missing for some donors at each locus, association tests included only the typed subset. V-gene and J-gene trimming of TCR beta chains was associated with a missense DCLRE1C variant in a later genetic analysis, and the association was replicated in an independent cohort. The only immune exposure information available for the cohort was CMV serostatus. While some public TCRs were present in many individuals, most TCR sequences turned up only very rarely across donors. Cytomegalovirus status was reported to be diagnosed by the classifier with high specificity and sensitivity in both the original and validation cohorts. A group of highly shared sequence variants was considered likely to be a technical artifact of the sequencing pipeline. According to the authors, the approach could potentially be generalized to other disease states and immunological phenotypes. A further reported finding was that TCR beta sequences accurately predicted the HLA-A and HLA-B alleles for most subjects in the first cohort.

The source material was PBMCs. The chain uses TRBV30 and TRBJ1-2; a tentative D call is TRBD1 (6 bases match). The sequence was collected from a woman aged 18-29 years in good health and CMV-seronegative. In nucleotides, the sequence is TGTGCCTGGAAGGAGAGGGGGAACTATGGCTACACCTTC. Its protein reads: CAWKERGNYGYTF.